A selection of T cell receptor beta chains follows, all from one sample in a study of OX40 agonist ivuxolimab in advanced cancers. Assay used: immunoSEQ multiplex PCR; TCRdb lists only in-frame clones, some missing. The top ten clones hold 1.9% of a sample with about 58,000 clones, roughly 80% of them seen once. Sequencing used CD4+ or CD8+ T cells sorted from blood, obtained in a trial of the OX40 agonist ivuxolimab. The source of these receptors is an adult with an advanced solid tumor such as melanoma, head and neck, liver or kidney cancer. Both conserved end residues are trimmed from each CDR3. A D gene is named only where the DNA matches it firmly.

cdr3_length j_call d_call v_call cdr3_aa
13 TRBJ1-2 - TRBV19 ASSIEEGVIYGYT
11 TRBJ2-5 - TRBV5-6 ASRGAGQKTQY
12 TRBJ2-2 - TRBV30 AWWALGATGELF
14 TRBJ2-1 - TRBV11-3 ASSLVVFSSYNEQF
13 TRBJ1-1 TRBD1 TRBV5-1 ASSLAGTGATEAF
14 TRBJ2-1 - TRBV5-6 ASSFTQLHSYNEQF
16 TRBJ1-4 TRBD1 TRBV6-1 ASSAGTGVLRENEKLF
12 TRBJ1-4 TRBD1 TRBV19 ASRRDRGLEKLF
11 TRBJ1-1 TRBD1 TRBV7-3 ASSPQGGRKAF
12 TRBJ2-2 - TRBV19 ASRWAGTTGELF
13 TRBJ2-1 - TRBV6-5 ASSRSGTNNNEQF
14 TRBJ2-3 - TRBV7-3 ASSSGKMAGTDTQY
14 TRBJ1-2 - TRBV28 ASSSMVTGTDYGYT
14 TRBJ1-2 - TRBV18 ASSPPEGKLVYGYT
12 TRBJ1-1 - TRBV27 ASSPAGRNTEAF
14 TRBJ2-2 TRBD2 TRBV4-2 ASSQVGSGSTGELF
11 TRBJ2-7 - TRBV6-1 ASSVYSSYEQY
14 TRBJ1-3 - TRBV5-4 ASSLGVTRSGNTIY
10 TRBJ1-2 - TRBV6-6 ASRTTGSGYT
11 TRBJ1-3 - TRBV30 AWSSNSGNTIY
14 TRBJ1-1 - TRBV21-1 ASTTTGGEMGGETF
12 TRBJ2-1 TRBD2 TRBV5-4 ASSFSGRTDEQF
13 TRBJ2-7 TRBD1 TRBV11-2 ASSLDYRGPYEQY
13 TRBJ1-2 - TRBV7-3 ASSPAGDTNYGYT
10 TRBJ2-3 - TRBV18 ASSPGPWREY
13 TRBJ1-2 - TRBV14 ASSLSGTFGYGYT
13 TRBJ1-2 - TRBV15 ATSREGVSNYGYT
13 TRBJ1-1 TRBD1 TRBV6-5 ASTYGQGVFTEAF
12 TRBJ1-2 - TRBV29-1 SVVPGERGYGYT
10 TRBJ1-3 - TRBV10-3 ATESSGNTIY
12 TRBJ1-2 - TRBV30 AWRDPGDLRGYT
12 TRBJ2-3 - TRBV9 ASSVAGYTDTQY
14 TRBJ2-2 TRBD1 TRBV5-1 ASSLGGQGGAGELF
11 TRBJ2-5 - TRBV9 ASSVGGQETQY
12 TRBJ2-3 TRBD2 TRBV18 ASSPAGVTDTQY
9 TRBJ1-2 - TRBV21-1 ASSKGVGRY
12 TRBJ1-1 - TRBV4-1 ASSLHRWNTEAF
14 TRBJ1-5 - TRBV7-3 ASSYRAQDELQPQH
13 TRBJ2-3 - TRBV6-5 ASSPRGTGTDTQY
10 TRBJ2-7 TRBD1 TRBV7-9 ASSFGQAEQY
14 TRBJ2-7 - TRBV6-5 ASSYGAGTGSYEQY
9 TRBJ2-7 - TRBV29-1 SVVESYEQY
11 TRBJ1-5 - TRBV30 AWSSYGDQPQH
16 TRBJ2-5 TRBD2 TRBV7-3 ASSLERLAGMFGETQY
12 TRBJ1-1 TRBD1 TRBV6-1 ASTPDRVVGEAF
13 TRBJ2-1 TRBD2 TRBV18 ASSQSLAGVDEQF
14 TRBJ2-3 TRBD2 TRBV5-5 ASSRTHLAGIDTQY
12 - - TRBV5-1 ASSLETGSYEQY
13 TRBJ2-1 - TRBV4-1 ASSSLGGSYNEQF
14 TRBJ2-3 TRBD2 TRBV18 ASSPWTSGTTDTQY
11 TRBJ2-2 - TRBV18 ASSPQRAGELF
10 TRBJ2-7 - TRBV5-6 ASSLSSREQY
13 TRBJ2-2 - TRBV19 ASTKDSEHTGELF
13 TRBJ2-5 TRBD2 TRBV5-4 ASSFYTSGKETQY